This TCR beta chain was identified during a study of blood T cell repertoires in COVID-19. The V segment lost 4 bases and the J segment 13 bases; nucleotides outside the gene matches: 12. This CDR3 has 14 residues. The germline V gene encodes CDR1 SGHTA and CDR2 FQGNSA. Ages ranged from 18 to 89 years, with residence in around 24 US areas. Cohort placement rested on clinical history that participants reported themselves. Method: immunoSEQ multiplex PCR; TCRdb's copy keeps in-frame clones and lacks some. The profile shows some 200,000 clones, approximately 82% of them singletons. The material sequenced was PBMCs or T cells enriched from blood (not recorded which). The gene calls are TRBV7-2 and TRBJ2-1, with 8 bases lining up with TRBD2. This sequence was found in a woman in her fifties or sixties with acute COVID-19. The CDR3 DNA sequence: TGTGCCAGCAGCTCACCGCCGGGAGGGACGTTTCAGTTCTTC. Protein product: CASSSPPGGTFQFF.